The 5 T cell receptor beta chains below all came from one sample that was sequenced in a study of shared clonotypes between healthy human individuals. Only in-frame clones appear in the TCRdb table, and some are missing; sequencing was by immunoSEQ multiplex PCR. Found here are around 700,000 clones, roughly 72% of them singletons; the top ten hold more than 1.5%. The source material was memory CD4+ T cells sorted from blood. Subset specified: CD45RA-negative fraction. The receptors stem from a woman younger than 45 in good health.

The CDR3 sequence: CATSRVFDGIQNEKLFF. The DNA for the CDR3 is TGTGCCACCAGCAGGGTTTTTGACGGGATCCAGAATGAAAAACTGTTTTTT. This rearrangement joins TRBV15 to TRBJ1-4; D gene uncertain. Trimming shortened V by 3 bases and J by 5 bases, and 19 bases separated the two germline ends. The length of the CDR3 is 17 residues. Germline V gives CDR1 LNHNV, CDR2 YYDKDF (reference sequence).

This clone was observed a handful of times. This chain joins TRBV5-6 and TRBJ1-1, with D possibly being TRBD1 (5 bases). Looked up from germline, CDR1 is SGHDT and CDR2 is YYEEEE. The CDR3 contains 13 residues. The germline V and J ends were trimmed by 2 bases and 10 bases, with 15 bases remaining between them. The CDR3 here is CASSLERGGGAFF. CDR3 nucleotide sequence: TGTGCCAGCAGCTTAGAGAGGGGTGGTGGAGCTTTCTTT. The entire variable domain, with the rest obtained from reference TRBV5-6 and TRBJ1-1, is as follows: DAGVTQSPTHLIKTRGQQVTLRCSPKSGHDTVSWYQQALGQGPQFIFQYYEEEERQRGNFPDRFSGHQFPNYSSELNVNALLLGDSALYLCASSLERGGGAFFGQGTRLTVV.

The chain is built from TRBV11-2 and TRBJ2-5; weak D call: TRBD2 (5 bases). This CDR3 comprises 13 residues. Trimming left V 6 bases short and J 4 bases short, with 12 bases between. The germline V gene encodes CDR1 SGHAT and CDR2 FQNNGV. This CDR3 reads CASRRDVGETQYF. The CDR3 DNA reads as TGTGCCAGCAGACGGGATGTCGGAGAGACCCAGTACTTC.

This clone was recorded many times. V usage is TRBV5-4 and J usage is TRBJ2-7; 7 nucleotides line up with TRBD1. From germline, CDR1 is SGHNT and CDR2 YYREEE (reference sequence). The V segment lost 0 bases and the J segment 1 base; nucleotides outside the gene matches: 1. The CDR3 runs 14 residues. The CDR3 protein is CASSLDRGSYEQYF. DNA for the CDR3: TGTGCCAGCAGCTTGGACAGGGGATCCTACGAGCAGTACTTC.

The rearrangement joins TRBV20-1 to TRBJ2-7, with unresolved D. The germline V and J ends were trimmed by 3 bases and 5 bases, with 5 bases remaining between them. The CDR3 has 10 amino acids. Germline V gene data show CDR1 as DFQATT and CDR2 as SNEGSKA (reference sequence). DNA of the CDR3: TGCAGTGCTAGTTTCGACGAGCAGTACTTC. This gives the protein CSASFDEQYF.